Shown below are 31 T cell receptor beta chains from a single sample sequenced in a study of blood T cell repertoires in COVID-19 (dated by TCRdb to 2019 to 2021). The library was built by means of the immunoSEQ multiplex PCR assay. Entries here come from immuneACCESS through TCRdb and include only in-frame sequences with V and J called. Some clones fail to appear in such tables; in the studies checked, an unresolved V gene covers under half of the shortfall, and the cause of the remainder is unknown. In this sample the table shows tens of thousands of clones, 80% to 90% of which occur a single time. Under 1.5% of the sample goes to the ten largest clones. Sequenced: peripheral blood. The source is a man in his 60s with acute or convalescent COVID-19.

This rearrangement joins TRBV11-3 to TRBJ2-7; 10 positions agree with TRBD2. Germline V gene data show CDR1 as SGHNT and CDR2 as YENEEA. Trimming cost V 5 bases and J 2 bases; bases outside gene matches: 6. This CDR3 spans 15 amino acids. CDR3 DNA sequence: TGTGCCAGCAGCCACGGGCTAGCGGGAGCCTACGAGCAGTACTTC. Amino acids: CASSHGLAGAYEQYF.

For the CDR3, the DNA is TGTGCCAGCAGTGATTGGGGACAGTTGAACACTGAAGCTTTCTTT. It yields the protein CASSDWGQLNTEAFF. J is TRBJ1-1 and V is TRBV6-1; TRBD1 aligns across 7 bases. CDR1 is MNHNS and CDR2 is SASEGT in the germline V gene. J gave up 0 bases and V 3 bases, and 4 bases lay outside the gene matches. The CDR3 covers 15 residues.

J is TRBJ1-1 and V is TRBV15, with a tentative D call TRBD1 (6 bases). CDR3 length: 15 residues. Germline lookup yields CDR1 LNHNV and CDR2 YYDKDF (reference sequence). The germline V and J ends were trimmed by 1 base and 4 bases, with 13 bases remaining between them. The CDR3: CATSRGGGGGTEAFF. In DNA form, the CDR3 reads TGTGCCACCAGCAGAGGAGGGGGGGGAGGCACTGAAGCTTTCTTT.

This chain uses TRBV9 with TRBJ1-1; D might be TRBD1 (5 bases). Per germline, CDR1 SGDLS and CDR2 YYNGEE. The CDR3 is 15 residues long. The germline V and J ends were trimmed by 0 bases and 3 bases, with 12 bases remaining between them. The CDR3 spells CASSVGAGRYTEAFF. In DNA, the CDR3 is TGTGCCAGCAGCGTAGGGGCAGGGAGGTACACTGAAGCTTTCTTT.

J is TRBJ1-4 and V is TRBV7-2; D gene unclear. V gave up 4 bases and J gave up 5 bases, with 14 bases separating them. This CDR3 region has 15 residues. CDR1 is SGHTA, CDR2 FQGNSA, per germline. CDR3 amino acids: CASSWRVEGNEKLFF. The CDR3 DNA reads TGTGCCAGCAGCTGGAGGGTTGAGGGAAATGAAAAACTGTTTTTT.

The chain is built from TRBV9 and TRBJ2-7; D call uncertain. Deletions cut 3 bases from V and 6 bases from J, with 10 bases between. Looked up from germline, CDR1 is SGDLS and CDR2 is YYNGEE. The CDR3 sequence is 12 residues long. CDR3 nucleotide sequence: TGTGCCAGCAGCGCAGACTCTCGCGAGCAGTACTTC. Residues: CASSADSREQYF.

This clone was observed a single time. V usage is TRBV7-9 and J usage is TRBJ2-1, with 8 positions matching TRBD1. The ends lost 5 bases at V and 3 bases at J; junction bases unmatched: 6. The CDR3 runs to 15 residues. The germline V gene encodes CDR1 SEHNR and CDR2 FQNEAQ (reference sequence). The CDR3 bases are TGTGCCAGCAGCGACCGGACAGGGATCTACAATGAGCAGTTCTTC. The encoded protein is CASSDRTGIYNEQFF.

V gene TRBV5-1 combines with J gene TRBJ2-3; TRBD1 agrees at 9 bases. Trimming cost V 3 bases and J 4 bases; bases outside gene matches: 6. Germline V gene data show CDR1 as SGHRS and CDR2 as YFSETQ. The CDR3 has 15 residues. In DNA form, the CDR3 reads TGCGCCAGCAGCTGGGGGACAGGGTCTCCAGATACGCAGTATTTT. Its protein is CASSWGTGSPDTQYF. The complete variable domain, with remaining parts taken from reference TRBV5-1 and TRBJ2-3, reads KAGVTQTPRYLIKTRGQQVTLSCSPISGHRSVSWYQQTPGQGLQFLFEYFSETQRNKGNFPGRFSGRQFSNSRSEMNVSTLELGDSALYLCASSWGTGSPDTQYFGPGTRLTVL.

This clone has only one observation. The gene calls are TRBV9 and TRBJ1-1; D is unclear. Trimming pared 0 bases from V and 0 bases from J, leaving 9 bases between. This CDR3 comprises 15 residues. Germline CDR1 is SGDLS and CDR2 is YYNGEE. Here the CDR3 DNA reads TGTGCCAGCAGCGTAGAATCTTCAGTGAACACTGAAGCTTTCTTT. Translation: CASSVESSVNTEAFF.

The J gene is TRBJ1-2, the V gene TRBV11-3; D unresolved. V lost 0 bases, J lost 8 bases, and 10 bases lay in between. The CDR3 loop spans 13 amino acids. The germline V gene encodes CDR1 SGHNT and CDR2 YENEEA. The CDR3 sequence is CASSLDHMAGYTF. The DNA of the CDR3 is TGTGCCAGCAGCTTAGATCACATGGCCGGCTACACCTTC.

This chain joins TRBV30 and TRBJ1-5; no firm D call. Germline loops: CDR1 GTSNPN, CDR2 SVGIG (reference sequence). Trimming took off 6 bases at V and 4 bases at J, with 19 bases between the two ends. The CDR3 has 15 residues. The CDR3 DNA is TGTGCCTGCAAAGCTGGTACAGCGGTAAATCAGCCCCAGCATTTT. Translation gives CACKAGTAVNQPQHF.

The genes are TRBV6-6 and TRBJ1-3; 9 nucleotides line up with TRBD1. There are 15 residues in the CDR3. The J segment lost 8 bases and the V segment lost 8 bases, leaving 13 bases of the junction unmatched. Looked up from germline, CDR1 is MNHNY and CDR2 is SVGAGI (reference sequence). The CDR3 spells CASADTGGERDTIYF. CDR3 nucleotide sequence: TGTGCCAGCGCTGACACAGGGGGCGAAAGAGACACCATATATTTT.

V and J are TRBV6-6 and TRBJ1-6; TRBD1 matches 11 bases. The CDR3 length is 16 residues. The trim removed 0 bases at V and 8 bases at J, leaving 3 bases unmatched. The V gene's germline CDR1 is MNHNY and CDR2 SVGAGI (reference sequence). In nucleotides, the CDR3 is TGTGCCAGCAGTTACTCTGGGGGACAGGGGGATTCACCCCTCCACTTT. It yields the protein CASSYSGGQGDSPLHF.

CDR3 protein: CSSTSGYNEQFF. The CDR3 region has the DNA TGCAGCTCGACTAGCGGGTACAATGAGCAGTTCTTC. This chain joins TRBV29-1 and TRBJ2-1, with 10 bases matching TRBD2. Unmatched junction bases numbered 2, after V lost 8 bases and J lost 4 bases. The CDR3 loop spans 12 amino acids. CDR1 and CDR2 (germline): SQVTM, ANQGSEA.

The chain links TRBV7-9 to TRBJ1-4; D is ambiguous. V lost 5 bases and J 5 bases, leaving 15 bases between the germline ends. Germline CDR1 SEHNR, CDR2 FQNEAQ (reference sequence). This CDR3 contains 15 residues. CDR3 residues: CASSHWREQNEKLFF. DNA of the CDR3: TGTGCCAGCAGCCATTGGAGGGAGCAGAATGAAAAACTGTTTTTT.

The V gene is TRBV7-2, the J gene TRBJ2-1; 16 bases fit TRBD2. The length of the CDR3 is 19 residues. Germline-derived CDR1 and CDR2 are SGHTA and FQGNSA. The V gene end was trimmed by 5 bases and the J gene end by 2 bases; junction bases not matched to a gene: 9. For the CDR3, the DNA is TGTGCCAGCAGCGGCTCCGGGACTAGCGGGAGGGCCCCCTACAATGAGCAGTTCTTC. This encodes CASSGSGTSGRAPYNEQFF.

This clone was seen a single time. Written as DNA, the CDR3 is TGTGCCAGCAGCGTAGATGGGGCGCGAGTTGAAAAACTGTTTTTT. It yields the protein CASSVDGARVEKLFF. The chain is built from TRBV9 and TRBJ1-4; a possible D gene is TRBD1 (5 bases). Germline CDR1 and CDR2: SGDLS and YYNGEE. V dropped 0 bases and J dropped 7 bases, with 13 bases sitting between them. The CDR3 runs to 15 residues.

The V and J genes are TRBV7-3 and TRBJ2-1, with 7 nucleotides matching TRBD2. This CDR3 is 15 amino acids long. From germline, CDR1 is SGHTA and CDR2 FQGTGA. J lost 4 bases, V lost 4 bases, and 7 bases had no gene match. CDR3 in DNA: TGTGCCAGCAGCTCCGGTGGGCGGGAGTACAATGAGCAGTTCTTC. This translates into CASSSGGREYNEQFF. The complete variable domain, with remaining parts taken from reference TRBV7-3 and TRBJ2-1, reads GAGVSQTPSNKVTEKGKYVELRCDPISGHTALYWYRQSLGQGPEFLIYFQGTGAADDSGLPNDRFFAVRPEGSVSTLKIQRTERGDSAVYLCASSSGGREYNEQFFGPGTRLTVL.

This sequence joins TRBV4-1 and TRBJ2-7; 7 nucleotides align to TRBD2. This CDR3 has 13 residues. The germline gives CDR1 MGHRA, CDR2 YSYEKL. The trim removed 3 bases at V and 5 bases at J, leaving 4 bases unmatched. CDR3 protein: CASSQAGDHEQYF. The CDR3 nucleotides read TGCGCCAGCAGCCAGGCGGGGGATCACGAGCAGTACTTC.

The CDR3 region is CAISETGLGRLTDTQYF. CDR3 in DNA: TGTGCCATCAGTGAAACTGGACTAGGAAGGTTGACAGATACGCAGTATTTT. The rearrangement links TRBV10-3 to TRBJ2-3; 7 positions agree with TRBD2. The germline gives CDR1 ENHRY, CDR2 SYGVKD. The CDR3 runs to 17 residues. Trimming cost V 3 bases and J 3 bases; bases outside gene matches: 12.

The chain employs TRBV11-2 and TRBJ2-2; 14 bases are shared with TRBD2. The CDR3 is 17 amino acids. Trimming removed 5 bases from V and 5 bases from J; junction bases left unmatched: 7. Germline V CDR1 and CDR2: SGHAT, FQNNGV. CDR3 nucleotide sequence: TGTGCCAGCAGCACCCCGACTAGCGGGAGGGGTACCGGGGAGCTGTTTTTT. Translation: CASSTPTSGRGTGELFF.

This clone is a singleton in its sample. CDR3: CASSLYYGVGNTIYF. In DNA form, the CDR3 reads TGTGCCAGCAGTTTATATTACGGAGTTGGAAACACCATATATTTT. The genes are TRBV28 and TRBJ1-3; D remains ambiguous. The CDR3 is 15 residues long. Trimming pared 1 base from V and 3 bases from J, leaving 10 bases between. Germline V lookup: CDR1 MDHEN, CDR2 SYDVKM.

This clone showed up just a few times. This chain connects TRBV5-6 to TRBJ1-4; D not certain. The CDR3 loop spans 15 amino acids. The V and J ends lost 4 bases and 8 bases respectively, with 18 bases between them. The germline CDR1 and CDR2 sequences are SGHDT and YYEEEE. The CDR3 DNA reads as TGTGCCAGCAGCCTAGAGACCGATTCTTGGGAAAAACTGTTTTTT. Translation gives CASSLETDSWEKLFF.

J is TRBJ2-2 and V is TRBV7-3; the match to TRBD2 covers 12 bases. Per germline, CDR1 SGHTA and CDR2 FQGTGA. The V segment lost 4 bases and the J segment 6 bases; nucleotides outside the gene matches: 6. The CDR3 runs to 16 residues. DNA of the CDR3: TGTGCCAGCAGCTCCCCGGGACTAGCGGGCGCCGGGGAGCTGTTTTTT. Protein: CASSSPGLAGAGELFF.

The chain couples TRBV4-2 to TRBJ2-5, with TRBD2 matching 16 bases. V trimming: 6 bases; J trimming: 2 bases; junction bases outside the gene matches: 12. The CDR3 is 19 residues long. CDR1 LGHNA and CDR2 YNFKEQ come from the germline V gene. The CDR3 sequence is CASSRLGLAGGGVQETQYF. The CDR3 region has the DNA TGTGCCAGCAGTCGGCTGGGACTAGCGGGAGGGGGGGTTCAAGAGACCCAGTACTTC.

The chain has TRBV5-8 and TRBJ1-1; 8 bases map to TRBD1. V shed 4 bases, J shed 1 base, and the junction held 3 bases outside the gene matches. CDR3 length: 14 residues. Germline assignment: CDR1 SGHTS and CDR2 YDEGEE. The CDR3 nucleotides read TGTGCCAGCAGCCCCAGGGGGCGGAACACTGAAGCTTTCTTT. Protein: CASSPRGRNTEAFF.

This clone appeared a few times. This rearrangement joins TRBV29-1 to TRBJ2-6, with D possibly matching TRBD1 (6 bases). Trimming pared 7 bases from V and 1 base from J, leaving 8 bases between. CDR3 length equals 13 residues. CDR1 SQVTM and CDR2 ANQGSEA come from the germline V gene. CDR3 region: CSGQESGANVLTF. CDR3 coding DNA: TGCAGCGGACAGGAGTCTGGGGCCAACGTCCTGACTTTC.

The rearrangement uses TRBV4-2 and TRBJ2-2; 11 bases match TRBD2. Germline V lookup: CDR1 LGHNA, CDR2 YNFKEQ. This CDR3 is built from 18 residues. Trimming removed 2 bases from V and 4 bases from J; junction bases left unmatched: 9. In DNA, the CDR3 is TGTGCCAGCAGCCAAACCCTATCCGGGACTAGCGGCACCGGGGAGCTGTTTTTT. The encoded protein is CASSQTLSGTSGTGELFF.

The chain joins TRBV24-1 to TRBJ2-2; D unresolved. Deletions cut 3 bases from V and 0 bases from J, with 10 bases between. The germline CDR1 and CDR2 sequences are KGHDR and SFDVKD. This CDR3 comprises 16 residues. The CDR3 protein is CATSDTRQANTGELFF. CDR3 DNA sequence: TGTGCCACCAGTGATACGCGTCAGGCGAACACCGGGGAGCTGTTTTTT.

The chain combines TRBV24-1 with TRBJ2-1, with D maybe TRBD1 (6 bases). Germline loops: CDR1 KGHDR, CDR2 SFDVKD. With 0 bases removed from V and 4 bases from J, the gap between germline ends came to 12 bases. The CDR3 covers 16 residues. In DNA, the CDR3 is TGTGCCACCAGTGATTTGAGGGGGAAGGAGTACAATGAGCAGTTCTTC. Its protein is CATSDLRGKEYNEQFF.

For the CDR3, the DNA is TGTGCCAGCAGCGTATCATCGGGACAGGGTTTGGCTGGAAACACCATATATTTT. It is translated as CASSVSSGQGLAGNTIYF. The chain is built from TRBV9 and TRBJ1-3; 9 nucleotides align to TRBD1. Germline assignment: CDR1 SGDLS and CDR2 YYNGEE. V dropped 1 base and J dropped 2; count of bases not matched to a gene: 10. This CDR3 comprises 18 residues.